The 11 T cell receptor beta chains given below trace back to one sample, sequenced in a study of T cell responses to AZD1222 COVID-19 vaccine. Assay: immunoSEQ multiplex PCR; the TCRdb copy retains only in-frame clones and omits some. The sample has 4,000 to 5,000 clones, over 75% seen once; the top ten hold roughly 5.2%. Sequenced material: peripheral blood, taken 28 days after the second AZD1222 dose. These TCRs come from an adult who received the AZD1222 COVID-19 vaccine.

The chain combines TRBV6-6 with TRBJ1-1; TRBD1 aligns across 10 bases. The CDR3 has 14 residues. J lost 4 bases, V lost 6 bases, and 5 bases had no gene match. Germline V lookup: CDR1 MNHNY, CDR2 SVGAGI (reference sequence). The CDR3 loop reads CASSQTGGGTEAFF. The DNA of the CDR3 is TGTGCCAGCAGCCAGACAGGGGGCGGCACTGAAGCTTTCTTT.

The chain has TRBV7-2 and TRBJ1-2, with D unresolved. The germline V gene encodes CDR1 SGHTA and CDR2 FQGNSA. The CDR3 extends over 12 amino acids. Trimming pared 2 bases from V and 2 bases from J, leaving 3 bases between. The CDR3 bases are TGTGCCAGCAGCTTAAGGAACTATGGCTACACCTTC. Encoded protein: CASSLRNYGYTF.

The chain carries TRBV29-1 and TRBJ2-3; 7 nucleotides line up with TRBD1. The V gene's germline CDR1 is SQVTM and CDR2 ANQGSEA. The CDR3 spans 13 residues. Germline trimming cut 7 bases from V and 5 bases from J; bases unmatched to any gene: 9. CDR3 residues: CSAQQGVGDTQYF. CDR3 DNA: TGCAGCGCACAGCAGGGGGTCGGAGATACGCAGTATTTT.

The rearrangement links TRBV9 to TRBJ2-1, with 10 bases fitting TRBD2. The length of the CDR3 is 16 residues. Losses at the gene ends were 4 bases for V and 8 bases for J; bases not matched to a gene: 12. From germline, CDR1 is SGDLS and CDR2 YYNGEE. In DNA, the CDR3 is TGTGCCAGCAGCCCCATTTGGACTAGCGGCGGGGATGAGCAGTTCTTC. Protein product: CASSPIWTSGGDEQFF.

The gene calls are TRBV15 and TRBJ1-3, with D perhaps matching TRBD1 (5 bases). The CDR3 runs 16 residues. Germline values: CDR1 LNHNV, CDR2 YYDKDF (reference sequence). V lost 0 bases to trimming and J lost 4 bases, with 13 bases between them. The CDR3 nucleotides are TGTGCCACCAGCAGAGATGGGGTAGGGGCAGGAAACACCATATATTTT. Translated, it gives CATSRDGVGAGNTIYF.

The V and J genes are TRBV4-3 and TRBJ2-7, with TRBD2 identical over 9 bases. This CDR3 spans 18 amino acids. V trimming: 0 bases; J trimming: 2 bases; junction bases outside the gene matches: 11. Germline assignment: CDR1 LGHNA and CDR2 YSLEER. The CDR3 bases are TGCGCCAGCAGCCAAGAACTCTGGGCTAGCGGGGCCCCCTACGAGCAGTACTTC. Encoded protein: CASSQELWASGAPYEQYF.

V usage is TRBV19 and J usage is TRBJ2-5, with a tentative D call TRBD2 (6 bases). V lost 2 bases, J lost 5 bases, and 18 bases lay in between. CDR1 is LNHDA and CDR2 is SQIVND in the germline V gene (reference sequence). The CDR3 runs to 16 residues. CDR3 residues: CASSISSERRWETQYF. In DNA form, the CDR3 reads TGTGCCAGTAGTATATCTAGCGAACGGAGATGGGAGACCCAGTACTTC.

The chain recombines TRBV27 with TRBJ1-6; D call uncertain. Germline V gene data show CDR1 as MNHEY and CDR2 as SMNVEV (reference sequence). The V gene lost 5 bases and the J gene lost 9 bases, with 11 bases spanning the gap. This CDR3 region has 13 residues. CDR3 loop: CASSPPWGSPLHF. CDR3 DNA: TGTGCCAGCAGTCCCCCGTGGGGTTCACCCCTCCACTTT.

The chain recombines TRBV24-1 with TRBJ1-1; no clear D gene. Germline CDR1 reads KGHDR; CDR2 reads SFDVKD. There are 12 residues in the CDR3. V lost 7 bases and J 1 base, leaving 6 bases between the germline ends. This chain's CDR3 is CATRAGNTEAFF. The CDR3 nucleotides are TGTGCCACCAGAGCGGGGAACACTGAAGCTTTCTTT.

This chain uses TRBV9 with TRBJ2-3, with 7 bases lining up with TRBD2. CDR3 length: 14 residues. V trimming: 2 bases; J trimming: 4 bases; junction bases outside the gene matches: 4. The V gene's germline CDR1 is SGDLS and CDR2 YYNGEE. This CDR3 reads CASSVTTSADTQYF. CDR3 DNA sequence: TGTGCCAGCAGCGTCACAACTAGCGCAGATACGCAGTATTTT.

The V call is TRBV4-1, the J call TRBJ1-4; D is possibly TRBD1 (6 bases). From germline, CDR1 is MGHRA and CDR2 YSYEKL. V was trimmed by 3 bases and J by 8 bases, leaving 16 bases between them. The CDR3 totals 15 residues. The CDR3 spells CASSQGRGWAEKLFF. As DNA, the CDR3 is TGCGCCAGCAGCCAGGGTAGGGGGTGGGCCGAAAAACTGTTTTTT.